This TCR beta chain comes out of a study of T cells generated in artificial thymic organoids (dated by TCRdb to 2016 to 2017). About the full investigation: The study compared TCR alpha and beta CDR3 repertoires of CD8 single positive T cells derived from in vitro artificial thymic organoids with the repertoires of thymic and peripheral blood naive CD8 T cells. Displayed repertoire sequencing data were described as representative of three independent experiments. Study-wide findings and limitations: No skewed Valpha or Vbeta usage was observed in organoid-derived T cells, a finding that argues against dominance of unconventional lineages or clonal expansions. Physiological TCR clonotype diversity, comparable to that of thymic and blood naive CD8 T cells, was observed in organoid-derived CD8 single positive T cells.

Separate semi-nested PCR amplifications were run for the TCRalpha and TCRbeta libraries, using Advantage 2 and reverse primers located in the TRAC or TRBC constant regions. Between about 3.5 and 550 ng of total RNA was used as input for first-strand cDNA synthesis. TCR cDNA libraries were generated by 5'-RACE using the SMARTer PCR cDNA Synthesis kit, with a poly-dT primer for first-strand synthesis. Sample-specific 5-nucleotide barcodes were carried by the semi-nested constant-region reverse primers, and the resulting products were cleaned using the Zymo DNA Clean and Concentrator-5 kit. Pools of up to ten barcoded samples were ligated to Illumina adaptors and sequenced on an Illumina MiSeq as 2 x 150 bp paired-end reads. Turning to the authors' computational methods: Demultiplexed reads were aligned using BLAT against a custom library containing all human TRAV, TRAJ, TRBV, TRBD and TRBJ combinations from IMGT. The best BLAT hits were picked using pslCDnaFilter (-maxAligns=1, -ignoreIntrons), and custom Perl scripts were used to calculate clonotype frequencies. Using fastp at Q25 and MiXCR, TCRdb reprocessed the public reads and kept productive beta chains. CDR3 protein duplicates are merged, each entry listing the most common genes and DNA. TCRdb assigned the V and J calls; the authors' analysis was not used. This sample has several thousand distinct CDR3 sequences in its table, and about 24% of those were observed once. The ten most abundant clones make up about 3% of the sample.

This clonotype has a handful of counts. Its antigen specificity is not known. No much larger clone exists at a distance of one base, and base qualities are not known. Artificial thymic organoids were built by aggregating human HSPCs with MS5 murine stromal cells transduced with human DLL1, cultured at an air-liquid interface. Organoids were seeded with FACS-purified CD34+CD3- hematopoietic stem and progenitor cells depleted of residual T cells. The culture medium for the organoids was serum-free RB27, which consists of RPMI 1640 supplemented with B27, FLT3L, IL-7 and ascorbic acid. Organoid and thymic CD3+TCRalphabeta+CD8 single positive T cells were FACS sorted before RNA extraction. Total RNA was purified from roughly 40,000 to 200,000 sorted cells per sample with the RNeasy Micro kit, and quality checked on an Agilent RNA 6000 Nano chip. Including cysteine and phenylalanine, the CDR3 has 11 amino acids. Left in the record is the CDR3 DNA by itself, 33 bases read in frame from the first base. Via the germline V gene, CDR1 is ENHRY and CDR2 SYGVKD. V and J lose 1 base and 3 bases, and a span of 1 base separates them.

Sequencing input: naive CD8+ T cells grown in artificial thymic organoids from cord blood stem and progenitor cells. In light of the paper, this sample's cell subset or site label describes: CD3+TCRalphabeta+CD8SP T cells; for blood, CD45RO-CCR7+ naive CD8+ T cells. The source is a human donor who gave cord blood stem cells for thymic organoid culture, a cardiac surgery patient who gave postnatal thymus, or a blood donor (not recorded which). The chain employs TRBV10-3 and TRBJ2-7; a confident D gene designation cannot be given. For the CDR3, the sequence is CAISECYEQYF. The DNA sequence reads TGTGCCATCAGTGAGTGCTACGAGCAGTACTTC.